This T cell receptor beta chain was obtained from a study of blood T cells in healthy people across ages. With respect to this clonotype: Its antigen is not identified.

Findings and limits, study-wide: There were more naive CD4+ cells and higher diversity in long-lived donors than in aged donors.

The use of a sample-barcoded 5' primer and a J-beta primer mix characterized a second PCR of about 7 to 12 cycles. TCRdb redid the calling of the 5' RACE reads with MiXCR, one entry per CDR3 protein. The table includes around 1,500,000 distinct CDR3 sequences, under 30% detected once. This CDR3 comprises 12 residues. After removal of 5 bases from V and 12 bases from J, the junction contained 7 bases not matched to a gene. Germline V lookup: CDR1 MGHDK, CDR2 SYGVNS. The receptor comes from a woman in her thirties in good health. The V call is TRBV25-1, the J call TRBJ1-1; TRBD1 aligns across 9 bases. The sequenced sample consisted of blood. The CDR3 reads CASSRQGESSFF. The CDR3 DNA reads TGTGCCAGCAGTCGACAGGGGGAGAGTTCTTTCTTT.